The TCR beta chain under discussion was sequenced for a study of CD8+ T cells in alopecia areata (dated by TCRdb to 2016 to 2018). Looking at the study overall: The treated patients, all with moderate-to-severe alopecia areata, were enrolled in an open-label pilot trial of oral tofacitinib given at 5 to 10 mg twice daily. Patients received tofacitinib for 6 to 18 months and were then followed off drug for 6 months to check for delayed response and recurrence. In treated patients, disease severity was measured using the SALT score, which gives the percentage of scalp surface area affected. In both human patients and the C3H/HeJ mouse model, the study applied high-throughput TCRbeta sequencing to look at T cell clonal expansion in alopecia areata. Human TCRbeta sequencing covered scalp tissue and sorted CD4+ and CD8+ peripheral blood T cells from patchy and totalis/universalis alopecia areata patients and healthy controls. Biopsies were taken from tofacitinib-treated patients at baseline and again at 4 and 24 weeks into treatment, and several of those patients also had a later scalp biopsy. Clonality in the scalp was compared among normal scalp (n=4), patchy alopecia areata scalp (n=8), and alopecia totalis/universalis scalp (n=8). RNA was extracted with the PAXgene miRNA kit for fixed scalp, the miRNeasy kit for PBMCs, and the RNeasy kit for mouse skin. immunoSEQ multiplex PCR using 35 Vbeta forward primers and 13 Jbeta reverse primers was used to amplify TCRbeta CDR3 regions.

This sample's treatment or condition label indicates: oral pan-JAK inhibitor, 5-10 mg twice daily. Lesional scalp punch biopsies and peripheral blood were collected from alopecia areata patients. After PBMCs were isolated by density centrifugation and stained for CD3, CD4 and CD8, a FACSAria was used to sort CD4+ and CD8+ T cells. The V and J ends are trimmed by 3 bases and 2 bases, leaving 8 bases between them. The CDR3 contains 14 residues, cysteine and phenylalanine counted. Only CDR3 DNA is held: 42 bases, read in frame from base 1. The germline V gene sets CDR1 to SGHAT and CDR2 to FQNNGV. The investigation overall reported the following: During tofacitinib treatment, many expanded lesional clones remained in scalp and blood, and this persistence may partly explain relapse after treatment is stopped. With tofacitinib, both scalp clonality and the number of expanded CD8+ clones among the top 100 scalp clones went down significantly. Unlike mouse skin, where gammadelta T cells dominate, normal human skin contains resident alphabeta T cells that get sequenced too, which complicates analysis of the scalp TCR repertoire. Because the treated cohort was small and included a single nonresponder, larger studies are needed to assess links between baseline CD8+ expansion and response. Lesional scalp, especially in alopecia totalis/universalis, showed higher clonality and more expanded CD8+ clones than normal scalp, suggesting antigenic drive. Shared TCR sequences between patients were less evident than in mice, which may be partly attributable to HLA diversity in the patient population.

To note about this clone: There is no known antigen for this receptor. No base qualities exist here, and no much larger clone lies one base off it.

Receptor libraries were prepared by the immunoSEQ multiplex PCR assay. RNA was extracted from all samples and reverse transcribed into cDNA, which served as template for TCR sequencing. SuperScript III was used for first-strand cDNA synthesis, primed with a 2:1 mix of oligo-dT and random hexamers. A synthetic immune receptor repertoire was used to assess amplification bias, and residual bias was removed computationally. The paper's data handling went like this. Raw reads were preprocessed for error removal, and CDR3 was defined according to IMGT conventions as running from the conserved cysteine to phenylalanine. To get clonality, Shannon entropy was normalized by log2 of the number of productive unique TCRs and the result was subtracted from 1. CD4 or CD8 identity of scalp clones was inferred by cross-referencing scalp TCRbeta sequences with sorted blood CD4 and CD8 repertoires. Drawn from immuneACCESS, this table holds only the in-frame rearrangements with V and J called that TCRdb kept. Clones are partly lost; checked studies trace under half to an unresolved V gene and leave the rest unexplained. V, J and clone size are those of that table, while D and trimming were read from the DNA. The sample yields about 170,000 clones; roughly 50% were counted once. The top ten hold 16% of the sample.

The receptor's source is a human donor with alopecia areata. The sample in question was CD4+ T cells sorted from blood, obtained at roughly week 55, from a patient treated with tofacitinib. The V gene is TRBV11-2 and the J gene is TRBJ2-4; D gene: possibly TRBD2, on 5 matching bases. The DNA sequence is TGTGCCAGCAGCTTGTCGGGGTCCAAAAACATTCAGTACTTC. Its coded protein is CASSLSGSKNIQYF. The CDR3 plus the reference TRBV11-2 and TRBJ2-4 genes for the other parts give the full variable domain: EAGVAQSPRYKIIEKRQSVAFWCNPISGHATLYWYQQILGQGPKLLIQFQNNGVVDDSQLPKDRFSAERLKGVDSTLKIQPAKLEDSAVYLCASSLSGSKNIQYFGAGTRLSVL.